Listed below are T cell receptor beta chains from one sample, sequenced in a study of shared clonotypes between healthy human individuals. Only in-frame clones appear in the TCRdb table, and some are missing; sequencing was by immunoSEQ multiplex PCR. The sample lists about 2,200,000 clones; just over 90% were seen once. Sequences were obtained from naive CD8+ T cells from PBMCs. These receptors were collected from a man aged 18 to 29 in good health. Some clones in this sample may be carry-over from other donors' samples. The CDR3 runs from the conserved cysteine through the conserved F or W. A D gene is named only where the DNA matches it firmly. The size entry is marked missing in some rows and otherwise reads once, few, many or a size class.

d_call: TRBD1; v_call: TRBV28; clone_size: once; j_call: TRBJ2-1; cdr3_nt: TGTGCCAGCAGCCCGAGGACAGGGCGGCTAGCGCTGTACAATGAGCAGTTCTTC; cdr3_aa: CASSPRTGRLALYNEQFF
d_call: TRBD1; v_call: TRBV11-3; clone_size: .; j_call: TRBJ1-1; cdr3_nt: TGTGCCAGCAGTCAGGGACAGGGCACTGAAGCTTTCTTT; cdr3_aa: CASSQGQGTEAFF
d_call: .; v_call: TRBV27; clone_size: once; j_call: TRBJ2-3; cdr3_nt: TGTGCCAGCAGTTTGCGCAGGGGAGGAAGCACAGATACGCAGTATTTT; cdr3_aa: CASSLRRGGSTDTQYF
d_call: .; v_call: TRBV19; clone_size: few; j_call: TRBJ1-4; cdr3_nt: TGTGCCAGTAGCCCATGGGGTTGGGATGAAAAACTGTTTTTT; cdr3_aa: CASSPWGWDEKLFF
d_call: .; v_call: TRBV6-5; clone_size: once; j_call: TRBJ2-2; cdr3_nt: TGTGCCAGCAGTTACACGACCCCTGACTCCGGGGAGCTGTTTTTT; cdr3_aa: CASSYTTPDSGELFF
d_call: TRBD1; v_call: TRBV9; clone_size: .; j_call: TRBJ1-4; cdr3_nt: TGTGCCAGCAGCGCAGGGACAGGGGATAATGAAAAACTGTTTTTT; cdr3_aa: CASSAGTGDNEKLFF
d_call: .; v_call: TRBV25-1; clone_size: .; j_call: TRBJ2-7; cdr3_nt: TGTGCCAGCAGGGAGGCCCCGGTCTCCTACGAGCAGTACTTC; cdr3_aa: CASREAPVSYEQYF
d_call: TRBD1; v_call: TRBV4-1; clone_size: .; j_call: TRBJ1-3; cdr3_nt: TGCGCCAGCAGCCTCGACAGGGGAACTGGAAACACCATATATTTT; cdr3_aa: CASSLDRGTGNTIYF
d_call: TRBD1; v_call: TRBV7-9; clone_size: .; j_call: TRBJ1-2; cdr3_nt: TGTGCCAGCAGCTCAGGACGGGACAGGGGTGTGGCGAACTATGGCTACACCTTC; cdr3_aa: CASSSGRDRGVANYGYTF
d_call: .; v_call: TRBV6-5; clone_size: .; j_call: TRBJ2-7; cdr3_nt: TGTGCCAGCAGGCTGAGTGAGGAGGGCTACGAGCAGTACTTC; cdr3_aa: CASRLSEEGYEQYF
d_call: .; v_call: TRBV29-1; clone_size: .; j_call: TRBJ1-2; cdr3_nt: TGCAGCGTCCTCATACAGGGAAGGCGAGGCTACACCTTC; cdr3_aa: CSVLIQGRRGYTF
d_call: .; v_call: TRBV5-1; clone_size: .; j_call: TRBJ2-7; cdr3_nt: TGCGCCAGCAGCTCCCCGCCGGGTGACTACGAGCAGTACTTC; cdr3_aa: CASSSPPGDYEQYF
d_call: TRBD1; v_call: TRBV15; clone_size: .; j_call: TRBJ2-7; cdr3_nt: TGTGCCACCAGCAGAGCTGGGACAGGGCCGGAGTACGAGCAGTACTTC; cdr3_aa: CATSRAGTGPEYEQYF
d_call: .; v_call: TRBV28; clone_size: .; j_call: TRBJ1-2; cdr3_nt: TGTGCCAGCAGTTTTTCGACAGCCGATGGCTACACCTTC; cdr3_aa: CASSFSTADGYTF
d_call: .; v_call: TRBV2; clone_size: .; j_call: TRBJ2-7; cdr3_nt: TGTGCCAGCAGTGAAGGGGCGCATGACTACGAGCAGTACTTC; cdr3_aa: CASSEGAHDYEQYF
d_call: .; v_call: TRBV19; clone_size: .; j_call: TRBJ2-5; cdr3_nt: TGTGCCAGTAGTATAGACTTTGAAGAGACCCAGTACTTC; cdr3_aa: CASSIDFEETQYF
d_call: .; v_call: TRBV5-1; clone_size: .; j_call: TRBJ2-1; cdr3_nt: TGCGCCACCTACGGGAGTTCCTACAATGAGCAGTTCTTC; cdr3_aa: CATYGSSYNEQFF
d_call: .; v_call: TRBV6-5; clone_size: .; j_call: TRBJ2-7; cdr3_nt: TGTGCCACACGTCCTATACCACGCTCCTACGAGCAGTACTTC; cdr3_aa: CATRPIPRSYEQYF
d_call: TRBD2; v_call: TRBV9; clone_size: .; j_call: TRBJ2-1; cdr3_nt: TGTGCCAGCAGCGGAGCCATAGGGGCGGGAGGGCAGTTCTTC; cdr3_aa: CASSGAIGAGGQFF
d_call: .; v_call: TRBV27; clone_size: .; j_call: TRBJ2-7; cdr3_nt: TGTGCCAGCCGCACGGGGGCCGCCGAGCAGTACTTC; cdr3_aa: CASRTGAAEQYF
d_call: .; v_call: TRBV6-5; clone_size: .; j_call: TRBJ2-7; cdr3_nt: TGTGCCAGCAGTTCCTCGACAGGTGGTACCTCCGAGCAGTACTTC; cdr3_aa: CASSSSTGGTSEQYF
d_call: TRBD2; v_call: TRBV7-9; clone_size: .; j_call: TRBJ2-1; cdr3_nt: TGTGCCAGCAGCGCGTTTTGGGCGGGAGGGCCTGAGAATGAGCAGTTCTTC; cdr3_aa: CASSAFWAGGPENEQFF